Each of the 25 T cell receptor beta chains below was sequenced from the same sample in a study of ipilimumab plus nivolumab after autologous stem cell transplantation. Sequencing was performed with immunoSEQ multiplex PCR; in TCRdb, only in-frame clones are kept and a portion is missing. The sample has 3,000 to 3,500 clones, about 80% seen once. Here the sequenced sample was PBMCs, taken in a trial of ipilimumab plus nivolumab as post-transplant consolidation. The receptors were gathered from a male donor with primary mediastinal lymphoma.

The CDR3: CASSAPGIGGDEKLFF. DNA for the CDR3: TGTGCCAGCAGCGCGCCGGGGATTGGGGGAGATGAAAAACTGTTTTTT. The V gene is TRBV5-6, the J gene TRBJ1-4, with D possibly TRBD1 on 5 matching bases. Germline V lookup: CDR1 SGHDT, CDR2 YYEEEE. The ends were cut back, 4 bases at V and 6 bases at J, with 19 bases in the middle. This CDR3 has 16 amino acids.

The sample holds a few counts of this clone. The chain joins TRBV13 to TRBJ1-2; D gene ambiguous. This CDR3 has 14 amino acids. Germline V gene lookup returns CDR1 PRHDT and CDR2 FYEKMQ (reference sequence). V was shortened by 1 base and J by 2 bases, with 8 bases between the two germline ends. CDR3 residues: CASSLEAENYGYTF. CDR3 DNA sequence: TGTGCCAGCAGCTTAGAGGCGGAGAACTATGGCTACACCTTC.

The CDR3 DNA follows: TGCGCCAGCAGCCCTATTTACGGGACACGTAGCTCCTACGAGCAGTACTTC. Encoded protein: CASSPIYGTRSSYEQYF. This sequence joins TRBV5-1 and TRBJ2-7; weak D call: TRBD1 (6 bases). Trimming cost V 4 bases and J 0 bases, with 20 bases left between them. The CDR3 length is 17 residues. Germline CDR1 SGHRS, CDR2 YFSETQ.

The chain links TRBV2 to TRBJ1-1; weak D call: TRBD1 (5 bases). This CDR3 spans 13 amino acids. The V end lost 4 bases, the J end lost 1 base, and 7 bases lay between the germline ends. Germline V lookup: CDR1 SNHLY, CDR2 FYNNEI. This CDR3 reads CASSVGGNTEAFF. The CDR3 nucleotides read TGTGCCAGCAGTGTCGGGGGGAACACTGAAGCTTTCTTT.

The J gene is TRBJ1-1, the V gene TRBV6-5; TRBD1 is a possible D gene (5 bases). Looked up from germline, CDR1 is MNHEY and CDR2 is SVGAGI. V was trimmed by 1 base and J by 7 bases, leaving 10 bases between them. This CDR3 has 13 amino acids. The CDR3 here is CASSYWQGGEAFF. CDR3 nucleotide sequence: TGTGCCAGCAGTTACTGGCAGGGCGGTGAAGCTTTCTTT.

The chain has TRBV7-2 and TRBJ2-3; the D gene is possibly TRBD1 (5 bases). Germline values: CDR1 SGHTA, CDR2 FQGNSA. Trimming removed 7 bases from V and 1 base from J, with 12 bases in between. This CDR3 is 14 amino acids long. The CDR3 here is CASTRIGGTDTQYF. The CDR3 nucleotides read TGTGCCAGCACCCGCATAGGGGGCACAGATACGCAGTATTTT.

V gene TRBV5-8 combines with J gene TRBJ1-5, with a weak D call TRBD1 (6 bases). V lost 7 bases and J 2 bases, leaving 13 bases between the germline ends. CDR3 length: 14 amino acids. The V gene's germline CDR1 is SGHTS and CDR2 YDEGEE. For the CDR3, the DNA is TGTGCCAGCGGGGGGGGGCCAGGCAATCAGCCCCAGCATTTT. Translated, it gives CASGGGPGNQPQHF.

V is TRBV29-1 and J is TRBJ1-1, with D perhaps matching TRBD1 (6 bases). The CDR3 is made up of 11 amino acids. Germline CDR1 is SQVTM and CDR2 is ANQGSEA. V lost 5 bases and J lost 7, with 11 bases in between. The chain's CDR3 is CSVQGQIEAFF. The DNA of the CDR3 is TGCAGCGTTCAAGGACAGATTGAAGCTTTCTTT.

V is TRBV29-1 and J is TRBJ1-5; D ambiguous. Germline CDR1 and CDR2: SQVTM and ANQGSEA. V lost 5 bases and J lost 3, with 14 bases in between. The CDR3 runs to 14 residues. CDR3 sequence reads: CSVSSGTNNQPQHF. CDR3 nucleotides: TGCAGCGTTTCCTCGGGAACCAACAATCAGCCCCAGCATTTT. Combining the CDR3 with reference TRBV29-1 and TRBJ1-5 gives the whole variable domain SAVISQKPSRDICQRGTSLTIQCQVDSQVTMMFWYRQQPGQSLTLIATANQGSEATYESGFVIDKFPISRPNLTFSTLTVSNMSPEDSSIYLCSVSSGTNNQPQHFGDGTRLSIL.

This clone was detected only once. The same CDR3 is also encoded by other DNA sequences in this sample. This chain uses TRBV5-1 with TRBJ2-7, with 8 bases identical to TRBD1. Germline V gene sequence: CDR1 SGHRS, CDR2 YFSETQ. J gave up 0 bases and V 4 bases, and 6 bases lay outside the gene matches. The CDR3 is 15 amino acids. The CDR3 region has the DNA TGCGCCAGCAGCCGGGGACAGGCAAGCTCCTACGAGCAGTACTTC. Encoded protein: CASSRGQASSYEQYF.

V and J are TRBV7-2 and TRBJ2-7; D remains unclear. The CDR3 totals 11 residues. Germline CDR1 reads SGHTA; CDR2 reads FQGNSA. Trimming cost V 2 bases and J 3 bases, with 2 bases left between them. For the CDR3, the DNA is TGTGCCAGCAGCTTATTCTACGAGCAGTACTTC. Translation gives CASSLFYEQYF.

This clone was found once. CDR3 in amino acids: CATSRDIGRSRETQYF. Written as DNA, the CDR3 is TGTGCCACCAGCAGAGATATTGGCAGATCACGGGAGACCCAGTACTTC. V usage is TRBV15 and J usage is TRBJ2-5, with D unclear. The V gene's germline CDR1 is LNHNV and CDR2 YYDKDF (reference sequence). Deletions cut 0 bases from V and 5 bases from J, with 16 bases between. The CDR3 is made up of 16 amino acids. Supplemented by reference TRBV15 and TRBJ2-5, the full variable domain reads DAMVIQNPRYQVTQFGKPVTLSCSQTLNHNVMYWYQQKSSQAPKLLFHYYDKDFNNEADTPDNFQSRRPNTSFCFLDIRSPGLGDTAMYLCATSRDIGRSRETQYFGPGTRLLVL.

This sequence joins TRBV28 and TRBJ2-7, with TRBD1 identical over 10 bases. Germline CDR1 is MDHEN and CDR2 is SYDVKM. This CDR3 has 14 amino acids. J was trimmed by 4 bases and V by 8 bases; bases with no gene match: 8. The CDR3: CASAWTGGTYEQYF. CDR3 in DNA: TGTGCCAGCGCCTGGACAGGGGGAACTTACGAGCAGTACTTC.

The chain uses TRBV6-1 and TRBJ1-1; D gene ambiguous. CDR1 is MNHNS, CDR2 SASEGT, per germline. The CDR3 has 12 amino acids. Trimming shortened V by 6 bases and J by 10 bases, and 15 bases separated the two germline ends. The CDR3 DNA is TGTGCCAGCAGCCCAATTATTCCCCCAGCTTTCTTT. Translated: CASSPIIPPAFF.

The rearrangement links TRBV9 to TRBJ1-6; 7 bases match TRBD1. V trimming: 1 base; J trimming: 8 bases; junction bases outside the gene matches: 6. The CDR3 totals 15 residues. Germline V gene lookup returns CDR1 SGDLS and CDR2 YYNGEE. CDR3 region: CASSVLPQGDSPLHF. The CDR3 DNA is TGTGCCAGCAGCGTATTGCCCCAGGGGGATTCACCCCTCCACTTT.

The chain combines TRBV6-9 with TRBJ2-2; the D gene is possibly TRBD1 (5 bases). Trimming removed 5 bases at V and 7 bases at J, with 14 bases between. Germline V gene lookup returns CDR1 MNHGY and CDR2 SVAAGI. CDR3 length: 14 residues. The CDR3 region is CASSVPRDSGELFF. For the CDR3, the DNA is TGTGCCAGCAGTGTCCCGAGAGACAGCGGGGAGCTGTTTTTT.

The chain joins TRBV6-6 to TRBJ1-1; the D is unclear. Trimming took off 4 bases at V and 7 bases at J, with 7 bases between the two ends. Germline assignment: CDR1 MNHNY and CDR2 SVGAGI (reference sequence). CDR3 length: 11 residues. As DNA, the CDR3 is TGTGCCAGCAGTTTGAATAGTGAAGCTTTCTTT. As protein: CASSLNSEAFF.

The V and J genes are TRBV7-2 and TRBJ2-5; 8 bases line up with TRBD1. The germline CDR1 and CDR2 sequences are SGHTA and FQGNSA. CDR3 size: 13 residues. V lost 4 bases, J lost 5 bases, and 3 bases stayed unmatched. The CDR3 DNA reads TGTGCCAGCAGCTACAACAGGGGGGAGACCCAGTACTTC. Its protein is CASSYNRGETQYF.

The chain couples TRBV18 to TRBJ1-6; D not certain. The V and J ends lost 3 bases and 2 bases respectively, with 17 bases between them. The CDR3 runs 18 residues. Germline V gives CDR1 KGHSH, CDR2 LQKENI. The CDR3 loop reads CASSPKESAGAYNSPLHF. The CDR3 DNA reads as TGTGCCAGCTCACCCAAAGAGAGTGCTGGGGCCTATAATTCACCCCTCCACTTT.

V is TRBV9 and J is TRBJ2-7; 12 nucleotides line up with TRBD2. This CDR3 spans 14 amino acids. V lost 4 bases and J lost 7; bases outside the gene matches: 6. Germline CDR1 and CDR2: SGDLS and YYNGEE. CDR3 sequence reads: CASSMTSGSWEQYF. DNA for the CDR3: TGTGCCAGCAGCATGACTAGCGGGAGTTGGGAGCAGTACTTC.

The CDR3 nucleotides read TGTGCCAGCAGGCGAAGGGGGAATAATGAAAAACTGTTTTTT. It yields the protein CASRRRGNNEKLFF. V and J are TRBV6-5 and TRBJ1-4; D might be TRBD1 (6 bases). Deletions cut 6 bases from V and 4 bases from J, with 12 bases between. Germline CDR1 is MNHEY and CDR2 is SVGAGI. The CDR3 covers 14 residues.

The chain carries TRBV9 and TRBJ1-5, with unresolved D. Trimming cost V 2 bases and J 3 bases, with 18 bases left between them. This CDR3 contains 17 residues. CDR1 and CDR2 from the germline V gene are SGDLS and YYNGEE. CDR3 nucleotides: TGTGCCAGCAGCGTTACCCACATACGCAGGCACAATCAGCCCCAGCATTTT. It translates to CASSVTHIRRHNQPQHF.

This chain uses TRBV7-9 with TRBJ1-2; D may be TRBD1 (6 bases). CDR1 and CDR2 from the germline V gene are SEHNR and FQNEAQ (reference sequence). V lost 4 bases and J 4 bases, leaving 13 bases between the germline ends. The CDR3 is 14 amino acids. The CDR3 reads CASSSRQVFYGYTF. CDR3 nucleotide sequence: TGTGCCAGCAGCTCCCGACAGGTTTTCTATGGCTACACCTTC.

V usage is TRBV28 and J usage is TRBJ2-4, with D perhaps matching TRBD2 (5 bases). Trimming took off 8 bases at V and 2 bases at J, with 10 bases between the two ends. The CDR3 has 13 amino acids. CDR1 and CDR2 from the germline V gene are MDHEN and SYDVKM. CDR3 in amino acids: CASLDYTKNIQYF. The CDR3 DNA reads TGTGCCAGCCTCGACTACACCAAAAACATTCAGTACTTC.

V usage is TRBV9 and J usage is TRBJ2-5; D may be TRBD1 or TRBD2 (5 bases each). The DNA end is a closer match to TRBJ2-7, so the J assignment may be wrong. This CDR3 region has 16 residues. Germline V gives CDR1 SGDLS, CDR2 YYNGEE. The CDR3 nucleotides read TGTGCCAGCAGCGTAGACCCGGGACGGGGAATGTACGAGCAGTACTTC. This gives the protein CASSVDPGRGMYEQYF.